What follows are 32 T cell receptor beta chains derived from one specimen sequenced in a study of shared clonotypes between healthy human individuals. Sequencing was performed with immunoSEQ multiplex PCR; in TCRdb, only in-frame clones are kept and a portion is missing. The table lists more than 2 million clones, 93% of them singletons. Terminally differentiated effector memory CD45RA+ cells were excluded by CCR7 positive selection of CD45RO-negative cells. Sequencing used naive CD8+ T cells from PBMCs. These receptors were collected from a man younger than 35 in good health. Some clones in this sample may be carry-over from other donors' samples.

The CDR3 here is CASSVGAGVSETQYF. The CDR3 DNA reads as TGTGCCAGCAGCGTAGGAGCGGGAGTATCCGAGACCCAGTACTTC. This rearrangement joins TRBV9 to TRBJ2-5, with 8 bases lining up with TRBD2. The germline V gene encodes CDR1 SGDLS and CDR2 YYNGEE. This CDR3 is built from 15 residues. V lost 0 bases to trimming and J lost 5 bases; unmatched junction nucleotides: 6.

This clone has just one count. The DNA for the CDR3 is TGTGCCAGCAGCGATGGAAACACCATATATTTT. Its translation: CASSDGNTIYF. The chain carries TRBV5-6 and TRBJ1-3; D remains unclear. The CDR3 consists of 11 residues. The V end lost 4 bases, the J end lost 3 bases, and 2 bases lay between the germline ends. Looked up from germline, CDR1 is SGHDT and CDR2 is YYEEEE.

This clone was counted a single time. CDR3 residues: CVGRGGTDTQYF. CDR3 bases: TGTGTGGGCAGGGGGGGCACAGATACGCAGTATTTT. The chain employs TRBV5-8 and TRBJ2-3, with a possible D match to TRBD1 (7 bases). The CDR3 contains 12 residues. Germline CDR1 SGHTS, CDR2 YDEGEE.

CDR3 amino acids: CASSLPFTANTGELFF. The CDR3 bases are TGTGCCAGCAGCTTACCCTTTACAGCCAACACCGGGGAGCTGTTTTTT. The chain combines TRBV11-2 with TRBJ2-2; D is ambiguous. The CDR3 covers 16 residues. Germline V CDR1 and CDR2: SGHAT, FQNNGV. Trimming took off 2 bases at V and 2 bases at J, with 12 bases between the two ends.

In this sample, this clone turned up once. The V call is TRBV29-1, the J call TRBJ2-3; D is unresolved. This CDR3 is 13 amino acids long. CDR1 and CDR2 (germline): SQVTM, ANQGSEA. Between the trimmed V and J ends, which lost 4 bases and 8 bases, there was a span of 16 bases. CDR3 nucleotides: TGCAGCGTTGTCGGCATAAACACTGGTACGCAGTATTTT. Protein: CSVVGINTGTQYF.

The chain employs TRBV10-2 and TRBJ2-7, with 7 nucleotides matching TRBD1. The germline V gene encodes CDR1 WSHSY and CDR2 SAAADI. The CDR3 runs to 15 residues. V was pared by 4 bases and J by 6 bases, with 12 bases of the junction left unmatched. DNA for the CDR3: TGCGCCAGCAGTGCCCCGACAGGGATGAGTGGCGAGCAGTACTTC. Translating it yields CASSAPTGMSGEQYF.

As regards this clone: The sample carries other DNA sequences with the same CDR3. V is TRBV11-2 and J is TRBJ1-1, with D unclear. V lost 1 base and J lost 0, with 3 bases in between. Per germline, CDR1 SGHAT and CDR2 FQNNGV. The CDR3 totals 13 residues. The CDR3 is CASSLALNTEAFF. In nucleotides, the CDR3 is TGTGCCAGCAGCTTAGCCCTGAACACTGAAGCTTTCTTT.

The chain uses TRBV4-1 and TRBJ2-5, with D possibly matching TRBD1 (5 bases). From germline, CDR1 is MGHRA and CDR2 YSYEKL. With 4 bases removed from V and 5 bases from J, the gap between germline ends came to 14 bases. CDR3 size: 14 residues. For the CDR3, the DNA is TGCGCCAGCAGCCGGCAAGGGGTTTTGGAGACCCAGTACTTC. This translates into CASSRQGVLETQYF.

As regards this clone: Other DNA sequences of this sample code for an identical CDR3. This chain joins TRBV27 and TRBJ1-5; maybe TRBD1 (5 bases). From germline, CDR1 is MNHEY and CDR2 SMNVEV (reference sequence). V gave up 0 bases and J gave up 0 bases, with 9 bases separating them. This CDR3 is 16 amino acids long. The CDR3 DNA reads TGTGCCAGCAGTTTATCGGCGGGGGATAGCAATCAGCCCCAGCATTTT. It specifies CASSLSAGDSNQPQHF.

The rearrangement links TRBV28 to TRBJ2-7; D is uncertain. V lost 3 bases and J lost 2, with 14 bases in between. The germline V gene encodes CDR1 MDHEN and CDR2 SYDVKM. The CDR3 is 15 amino acids. The DNA of the CDR3 is TGTGCCAGCAGTTTTATGTATATTCCCCCCTACGAGCAGTACTTC. This codes for CASSFMYIPPYEQYF. The complete variable domain, with remaining parts taken from reference TRBV28 and TRBJ2-7, reads DVKVTQSSRYLVKRTGEKVFLECVQDMDHENMFWYRQDPGLGLRLIYFSYDVKMKEKGDIPEGYSVSREKKERFSLILESASTNQTSMYLCASSFMYIPPYEQYFGPGTRLTVT.

CDR3 DNA: TGCAGTGCTACGACAGGGGACGAGCAGTACTTC. Translation gives CSATTGDEQYF. The chain employs TRBV20-1 and TRBJ2-7; the match to TRBD1 covers 8 bases. V dropped 4 bases and J dropped 5; count of bases not matched to a gene: 1. This CDR3 comprises 11 residues. The germline CDR1 and CDR2 sequences are DFQATT and SNEGSKA (reference sequence).

The chain couples TRBV5-1 to TRBJ2-3; tentatively, D is TRBD1 (5 bases). This CDR3 has 15 residues. Germline values: CDR1 SGHRS, CDR2 YFSETQ. V was pared by 0 bases and J by 2 bases, with 10 bases between. The CDR3 is CASSLVGQSTDTQYF. CDR3 coding DNA: TGCGCCAGCAGCTTGGTGGGGCAATCCACAGATACGCAGTATTTT.

The chain employs TRBV29-1 and TRBJ2-7; D may correspond to TRBD1 or TRBD2 (5 bases each). The CDR3 runs 13 residues. Trimming left V 6 bases short and J 2 bases short, with 14 bases between. Germline-derived CDR1 and CDR2 are SQVTM and ANQGSEA. The CDR3 nucleotides read TGCAGCGTGGCGGGTATCAGGGCCTACGAGCAGTACTTC. Translation gives CSVAGIRAYEQYF.

The chain is built from TRBV2 and TRBJ2-7; 7 bases match TRBD2. This CDR3 has 15 residues. Germline V gene lookup returns CDR1 SNHLY and CDR2 FYNNEI. Trimming removed 2 bases from V and 1 base from J; junction bases left unmatched: 5. CDR3 coding DNA: TGTGCCAGCAGTGAATTTGGGGGGGAATCCTACGAGCAGTACTTC. Protein sequence: CASSEFGGESYEQYF.

The V and J genes are TRBV10-3 and TRBJ2-1; TRBD2 is a possible D gene (6 bases). Trimming took 3 bases from V and 6 from J, leaving 15 bases between them. The CDR3 totals 15 residues. Germline assignment: CDR1 ENHRY and CDR2 SYGVKD. CDR3 protein: CAISDQVRGANEQFF. In DNA, the CDR3 is TGTGCCATCAGTGATCAGGTGCGGGGAGCCAATGAGCAGTTCTTC.

In its sample, this clone was seen once. V usage is TRBV12-5 and J usage is TRBJ2-1; D gene ambiguous. Trimming cost V 1 base and J 5 bases, with 3 bases left between them. The CDR3 covers 12 residues. The germline V gene has CDR1 LGHNT and CDR2 FRNRAP. This CDR3 is CASGLGDNEQFF. The CDR3 nucleotides read TGTGCTAGTGGTTTGGGGGACAATGAGCAGTTCTTC.

The chain links TRBV5-1 to TRBJ2-6; 8 bases match TRBD2. Germline trimming cut 2 bases from V and 0 bases from J; bases unmatched to any gene: 16. The CDR3 contains 21 residues. Germline V gene sequence: CDR1 SGHRS, CDR2 YFSETQ. As DNA, the CDR3 is TGCGCCAGCAGCTTTCAGGGGCAAACTAGCGGTGCGAGCTCTGGGGCCAACGTCCTGACTTTC. This codes for CASSFQGQTSGASSGANVLTF. Using reference TRBV5-1 and TRBJ2-6 for the parts outside the CDR3, the full variable domain is KAGVTQTPRYLIKTRGQQVTLSCSPISGHRSVSWYQQTPGQGLQFLFEYFSETQRNKGNFPGRFSGRQFSNSRSEMNVSTLELGDSALYLCASSFQGQTSGASSGANVLTFGAGSRLTVL.

The rearrangement joins TRBV27 to TRBJ2-1; D is perhaps TRBD2 (6 bases). Trimming pared 5 bases from V and 4 bases from J, leaving 21 bases between. The CDR3 loop spans 17 amino acids. Germline V gives CDR1 MNHEY, CDR2 SMNVEV (reference sequence). For the CDR3, the DNA is TGTGCCAGCAGTGGTGTTGCGGTCGCGGGACCTTACAATGAGCAGTTCTTC. This gives the protein CASSGVAVAGPYNEQFF.

V usage is TRBV6-1 and J usage is TRBJ2-5; D not certain. Germline V gives CDR1 MNHNS, CDR2 SASEGT. The germline V and J ends were trimmed by 1 base and 5 bases, with 11 bases remaining between them. The CDR3 is made up of 14 amino acids. CDR3 bases: TGTGCCAGCAGTGAAGTTCGACCGTGGGAGACCCAGTACTTC. As protein: CASSEVRPWETQYF.

The chain recombines TRBV12-5 with TRBJ1-2, with 10 nucleotides matching TRBD1. Germline CDR1 is LGHNT and CDR2 is FRNRAP. V was pared by 6 bases and J by 4 bases, with 8 bases of the junction left unmatched. The CDR3 length is 15 residues. CDR3 region: CASGPPGQGIYGYTF. The CDR3 coding sequence is TGTGCTAGTGGCCCCCCGGGACAGGGGATCTATGGCTACACCTTC.

This rearrangement joins TRBV7-9 to TRBJ2-3, with a possible D match to TRBD2 (5 bases). From germline, CDR1 is SEHNR and CDR2 FQNEAQ (reference sequence). Trimming took off 5 bases at V and 6 bases at J, with 18 bases between the two ends. The CDR3 length is 15 residues. Written as DNA, the CDR3 is TGTGCCAGCAGCAAAGTGGATCTAGCTGAGGATACGCAGTATTTT. Amino acid sequence: CASSKVDLAEDTQYF.

The gene calls are TRBV28 and TRBJ1-3; unclear D gene. Germline V lookup: CDR1 MDHEN, CDR2 SYDVKM. V was trimmed by 3 bases and J by 8 bases, leaving 8 bases between them. This CDR3 region has 12 residues. This chain's CDR3 is CASSFSPYTIYF. For the CDR3, the DNA is TGTGCCAGCAGTTTTTCCCCCTACACCATATATTTT.

The V gene is TRBV27, the J gene TRBJ2-5; TRBD2 matches at 11 bases. Per germline, CDR1 MNHEY and CDR2 SMNVEV (reference sequence). V gave up 6 bases and J gave up 1 base; unmatched junction bases: 7. The CDR3 sequence is 16 residues long. CDR3 coding DNA: TGTGCCAGCAGGCCCGGGGGACTAGCGGTCCAAGAGACCCAGTACTTC. Amino acids: CASRPGGLAVQETQYF.

The CDR3 DNA reads as TGTGCCAGCAGCGTAGGCGGCAGCCAGACCACCTACGAGCAGTACTTC. It is translated as CASSVGGSQTTYEQYF. The rearrangement uses TRBV9 and TRBJ2-7; D gene ambiguous. Trimming cost V 0 bases and J 2 bases, with 15 bases left between them. The CDR3 length is 16 residues. Germline-derived CDR1 and CDR2 are SGDLS and YYNGEE.

This chain joins TRBV13 and TRBJ2-3, with D perhaps TRBD2 (5 bases). Germline assignment: CDR1 PRHDT and CDR2 FYEKMQ (reference sequence). There are 15 residues in the CDR3. V gave up 0 bases and J gave up 6 bases, with 13 bases separating them. The CDR3 reads CASSLGRRPGDTQYF. The CDR3 DNA follows: TGTGCCAGCAGCTTAGGCCGCCGGCCGGGGGATACGCAGTATTTT.

The J gene is TRBJ2-3, the V gene TRBV28; the match to TRBD2 covers 11 bases. Germline V gives CDR1 MDHEN, CDR2 SYDVKM. Trimming took 6 bases from V and 0 from J; bases not matched to a gene: 8. CDR3 length: 17 residues. Here the CDR3 DNA reads TGTGCCAGCAGGAGACTAGCGGGAAGGGAAAGCACAGATACGCAGTATTTT. It encodes CASRRLAGRESTDTQYF.

The chain employs TRBV7-3 and TRBJ1-5; possible D gene TRBD1, 5 bases. The V end lost 2 bases, the J end lost 0 bases, and 8 bases lay between the germline ends. Germline V gene sequence: CDR1 SGHTA, CDR2 FQGTGA. The CDR3 contains 15 residues. CDR3 bases: TGTGCCAGCAGCTTATCAGGGCTTAGCAATCAGCCCCAGCATTTT. This codes for CASSLSGLSNQPQHF. Drawing the rest from reference TRBV7-3 and TRBJ1-5, the complete variable domain is GAGVSQTPSNKVTEKGKYVELRCDPISGHTALYWYRQSLGQGPEFLIYFQGTGAADDSGLPNDRFFAVRPEGSVSTLKIQRTERGDSAVYLCASSLSGLSNQPQHFGDGTRLSIL.

The chain employs TRBV4-3 and TRBJ2-2; TRBD2 agrees at 7 bases. This CDR3 has 17 amino acids. Trimming cost V 0 bases and J 5 bases; bases outside gene matches: 9. From germline, CDR1 is LGHNA and CDR2 YSLEER. Here the CDR3 DNA reads TGCGCCAGCAGCCAAGAATCGGTGGGAGCGGGGACCGGGGAGCTGTTTTTT. It is translated as CASSQESVGAGTGELFF.

This chain joins TRBV27 and TRBJ2-1; D unclear. The V end lost 5 bases, the J end lost 10 bases, and 12 bases lay between the germline ends. Germline lookup yields CDR1 MNHEY and CDR2 SMNVEV (reference sequence). The CDR3 extends over 12 amino acids. As DNA, the CDR3 is TGTGCCAGCAGTCCCCACGGATGGGAGCAGTTCTTC. Its translation: CASSPHGWEQFF.

The genes are TRBV6-5 and TRBJ2-1, with 11 bases lining up with TRBD2. The V segment lost 0 bases and the J segment 8 bases; nucleotides outside the gene matches: 6. The CDR3 is 16 residues long. Germline lookup yields CDR1 MNHEY and CDR2 SVGAGI. CDR3 protein: CASSYSVAGGSDEQFF. The CDR3 DNA is TGTGCCAGCAGTTACTCCGTAGCGGGAGGGAGTGATGAGCAGTTCTTC.

The chain combines TRBV11-2 with TRBJ1-4; D is perhaps TRBD1 (6 bases). Trimming took off 2 bases at V and 7 bases at J, with 17 bases between the two ends. The CDR3 has 16 amino acids. In germline, CDR1 is SGHAT, CDR2 FQNNGV. The CDR3 DNA reads as TGTGCCAGCAGCTTATACGAAATAGGGGGTGGTGAAAAACTGTTTTTT. Translated: CASSLYEIGGGEKLFF.

The count of this clone is one. V is TRBV6-1 and J is TRBJ2-7; 9 bases map to TRBD1. The CDR3 runs to 13 residues. The trim removed 4 bases at V and 3 bases at J, leaving 1 base unmatched. CDR1 and CDR2 from the germline V gene are MNHNS and SASEGT. The CDR3 region has the DNA TGTGCCAGCAGTGCGACAGGGGGCTACGAGCAGTACTTC. Residues: CASSATGGYEQYF.